This TCR beta chain came from a study of beta chain features in type 1 diabetes. General observations from the study: The study found that naive, central memory and Treg TCRB repertoires appeared more similar in patients than in healthy donors.

One heparinised draw of blood, averaging about 110 mL, came from each donor. The CDR3 runs 15 residues. Germline CDR1 and CDR2: MDHEN and SYDVKM. The V gene end was trimmed by 5 bases and the J gene end by 3 bases; junction bases not matched to a gene: 9. The investigators reverse transcribed all of the isolated RNA, so they sequenced expressed TCRB transcripts. Generated by immunoSEQ multiplex PCR, the TCRdb table keeps only in-frame clones and is missing some. The data hold about half a million clones, with about an eighth observed a single time. As regards this clone: Its antigen is still unknown.

The sequencing sample was made of naive CD4+ T cells from blood. This clonotype originated in a woman younger than 35 in good health. The rearrangement uses TRBV28 and TRBJ2-5, with TRBD1 identical over 7 bases. CDR3 amino acids: CASSTTGTVKETQYF. In DNA form, the CDR3 reads TGTGCCAGCAGTACTACCGGGACAGTAAAAGAGACCCAGTACTTC. Combining the CDR3 with reference TRBV28 and TRBJ2-5 gives the whole variable domain DVKVTQSSRYLVKRTGEKVFLECVQDMDHENMFWYRQDPGLGLRLIYFSYDVKMKEKGDIPEGYSVSREKKERFSLILESASTNQTSMYLCASSTTGTVKETQYFGPGTRLLVL.